The clone carrying this T cell receptor beta chain has only a few counts. The CDR3 is made up of 13 amino acids. Germline lookup yields CDR1 LNHDA and CDR2 SQIVND (reference sequence). V gave up 8 bases and J gave up 5 bases; unmatched junction bases: 7. Every subset's genomic DNA went evenly onto several immunoSEQ plates. Assay used: immunoSEQ multiplex PCR; TCRdb lists only in-frame clones, some missing. Of approximately 710,000 clones listed, roughly 91% are singletons. The record originates from a study of shared clonotypes between healthy human individuals. Overall study: In total, the donors were a couple of women and three men aged 18 to 49. Per-donor plates numbered three CD4 naive, three CD4 memory, two CD8 naive and one CD8 memory.

This rearrangement joins TRBV19 to TRBJ1-1; 8 bases fit TRBD1. The TCR was taken from a man aged 18 to 35 in good health. Some clones in this sample may be carry-over from other donors' samples. The sequencing sample was made of memory CD8+ T cells from PBMCs. Subset in this sample: CD45RO+ cells pooled with CCR7-negative TemRA cells. DNA of the CDR3: TGTGCCAGTGGCCAGGGGGCAAGAACTGAAGCTTTCTTT. Residues: CASGQGARTEAFF.